This is a list of T cell receptor beta chains from one sample in a study of regulatory T cells in long-lasting Graves disease. Each CDR3 protein gets one entry after TCRdb re-called the multiplex PCR reads with MiXCR. The sample consists of some 430,000 distinct CDR3 sequences, about a fifth of them appearing once. The material was peripheral blood mononuclear cells (PBMCs), obtained when the disease was refractory, from a patient treated with antithyroid drugs. These receptors all come from a female donor with Graves disease. Both conserved end residues are part of each CDR3. The D gene is left open where the match is weak. Size is omitted from some rows. Given values are once, few, many or a class for expanded clones.

j_call cdr3_length d_call clone_size v_call cdr3_aa cdr3_nt
TRBJ2-7 15 TRBD1 many TRBV29-1 CSVVLGSQGDGEQYF TGCAGCGTTGTCTTGGGGTCTCAGGGGGACGGCGAGCAGTACTTC
TRBJ2-7 15 TRBD1 - TRBV7-6 CASSFTGTGSYEQYF TGTGCCAGCAGCTTTACCGGGACAGGGTCGTACGAGCAGTACTTC
TRBJ1-1 15 - many TRBV11-2 CASSLGAGDPRGAFF TGTGCCAGCAGCTTAGGGGCAGGGGATCCCAGGGGAGCTTTCTTT
TRBJ2-5 16 TRBD2 many TRBV7-2 CASSLGSGRALGTQYF TGTGCCAGCAGCTTGGGTAGCGGGAGGGCCTTGGGGACCCAGTACTTC
TRBJ1-2 16 TRBD1 many TRBV2 CASSPSDRGSDYGYTF TGTGCCAGCAGTCCCAGCGACAGGGGGAGCGACTATGGCTACACCTTC
TRBJ1-6 15 TRBD1 many TRBV10-2 CASSEPGQGLSPLHF TGCGCCAGCAGTGAACCCGGACAGGGGCTTTCACCCCTCCACTTT
TRBJ1-6 16 TRBD1 many TRBV28 CASSWLGQSWDSPLHF TGTGCCAGCAGCTGGTTGGGACAGTCATGGGATTCACCCCTCCACTTT
TRBJ2-1 17 TRBD2 few TRBV11-2 CASSLEGRRGAYNEQFF TGTGCCAGCAGCCTCGAAGGAAGGCGGGGGGCCTACAATGAGCAGTTCTTC
TRBJ2-3 15 TRBD1 few TRBV29-1 CSVEFWDRGPDTQYF TGCAGCGTTGAATTCTGGGACAGGGGGCCAGATACGCAGTATTTT
TRBJ2-7 15 - many TRBV28 CASSLQSGFSYEQYF TGTGCCAGCAGTTTACAGTCGGGTTTCTCCTACGAGCAGTACTTC
TRBJ1-2 15 TRBD1 many TRBV7-8 CASSLGRTGNYGYTF TGTGCCAGCAGCTTAGGAAGGACAGGGAACTATGGCTACACCTTC
TRBJ1-2 16 - many TRBV7-9 CASSPTSLDRRNGYTF TGTGCCAGCAGCCCAACGTCTTTGGACAGAAGAAATGGCTACACCTTC
TRBJ1-1 14 TRBD1 many TRBV6-1 CASPKGQTNTEAFF TGTGCCAGCCCCAAGGGACAGACGAACACTGAAGCTTTCTTT
TRBJ1-3 15 - many TRBV12-3/TRBV12-4 CASSRGQGAGNTIYF TGTGCCAGCAGTCGCGGGCAGGGCGCTGGAAACACCATATATTTT
TRBJ1-2 13 - many TRBV12-3/TRBV12-4 CASSHGPNYGYTF TGTGCCAGCAGCCACGGTCCCAACTATGGCTACACCTTC
TRBJ2-5 16 TRBD2 - TRBV15 CATGRALAGGRETQYF TGTGCCACCGGCAGAGCCCTAGCGGGGGGCCGGGAGACCCAGTACTTC
TRBJ2-1 15 - - TRBV7-3 CASSLQVSAYNEQFF TGTGCCAGCAGTCTCCAGGTTTCCGCTTACAATGAGCAGTTCTTC
TRBJ2-7 16 TRBD2 few TRBV20-1 CSARDPQLAGDGEQYF TGCAGTGCTAGAGATCCCCAGCTAGCGGGAGACGGGGAGCAGTACTTC
TRBJ1-2 12 - many TRBV10-3 CAVPQEDYGYTF TGTGCCGTCCCCCAGGAAGACTATGGCTACACCTTC
TRBJ1-6 14 - many TRBV28 CASRLDSHYSPLHF TGTGCCAGCAGACTGGACAGCCACTACTCACCCCTCCACTTT
TRBJ2-7 13 - - TRBV12-3/TRBV12-4 CASTPGAAGEQYF TGTGCCAGCACCCCCGGGGCGGCTGGAGAGCAGTACTTC
TRBJ2-5 16 TRBD2 many TRBV28 CASSAMTSGSQETQYF TGTGCCAGCAGTGCCATGACTAGCGGGAGCCAAGAGACCCAGTACTTC
TRBJ2-7 15 TRBD2 few TRBV7-9 CASSPSGRASNEQYF TGTGCCAGCAGCCCTAGCGGGAGGGCCTCAAACGAGCAGTACTTC
TRBJ2-7 17 TRBD2 few TRBV4-1 CASSQAPLGTSNYEQYF TGCGCCAGCAGCCAAGCTCCACTGGGGACTAGCAATTACGAGCAGTACTTC
TRBJ2-5 15 TRBD1 many TRBV28 CASSLTGALQETQYF TGTGCCAGCAGTTTAACAGGGGCTCTCCAAGAGACCCAGTACTTC
TRBJ2-5 17 - - TRBV3-1 CASSHLQGGLPAATQYF TGTGCCAGCAGCCACCTACAGGGGGGACTACCCGCGGCGACCCAGTACTTC
TRBJ2-5 12 TRBD2 many TRBV2 CASDLAAETQYF TGTGCCAGCGACCTAGCGGCGGAGACCCAGTACTTC
TRBJ2-7 14 - - TRBV7-9 CASSYQGRAYEQYF TGTGCCAGCAGCTATCAGGGGCGCGCCTACGAGCAGTACTTC
TRBJ1-2 14 - many TRBV20-1 CSASWGAGDYGYTF TGCAGTGCTAGTTGGGGGGCAGGGGACTATGGCTACACCTTC
TRBJ2-3 13 - - TRBV28 CALRPLSTDTQYF TGTGCCCTTCGCCCCCTGAGCACAGATACGCAGTATTTT
TRBJ2-5 16 - - TRBV24-1 CATSDFVTPNEETQYF TGTGCCACCAGTGATTTCGTGACACCGAATGAAGAGACCCAGTACTTC
TRBJ1-2 12 - many TRBV6-1 CASSRGDYGYTF TGTGCCAGCAGCCGGGGGGACTATGGCTACACCTTC
TRBJ2-5 14 TRBD2 many TRBV20-1 CSASASSGQETQYF TGCAGTGCTAGCGCTTCTAGCGGACAAGAGACCCAGTACTTC
TRBJ1-1 13 - few TRBV10-3 CAISVEPNTEAFF TGTGCCATCAGTGTCGAGCCCAACACTGAAGCTTTCTTT
TRBJ1-2 15 - few TRBV7-2 CASSPGGTRSYGYTF TGTGCCAGCAGCCCCGGGGGGACCCGAAGCTATGGCTACACCTTC
TRBJ2-5 13 - many TRBV12-3/TRBV12-4 CASSIRESETQYF TGTGCCAGCAGCATTAGGGAGTCTGAGACCCAGTACTTC
TRBJ2-4 14 - - TRBV4-1 CASSQNLPGRGRYF TGCGCCAGCAGCCAAAACCTGCCGGGCAGGGGAAGGTACTTC
TRBJ2-7 14 - many TRBV24-1 CATSDNGGGYEQYF TGTGCCACCAGTGATAATGGTGGTGGTTACGAGCAGTACTTC
TRBJ2-2 15 - - TRBV6-5 CASSYPGSRSGELFF TGTGCCAGCAGTTACCCAGGGTCGAGATCCGGGGAGCTGTTTTTT
TRBJ2-2 13 - - TRBV2 CASSEEGWRELFF TGTGCCAGCAGTGAGGAGGGCTGGAGGGAGCTGTTTTTT
TRBJ2-4 15 - many TRBV6-2/TRBV6-3 CASSYRPGSENIQYF TGTGCCAGCAGTTACAGACCCGGGTCGGAAAACATTCAGTACTTC
TRBJ1-2 15 - - TRBV28 CASSPALGIVYGYTF TGTGCCAGCAGTCCCGCACTAGGTATTGTCTATGGCTACACCTTC
TRBJ2-7 13 - many TRBV12-3/TRBV12-4 CASSFGSPYEQYF TGTGCCAGCAGTTTCGGGTCCCCCTACGAGCAGTACTTC
TRBJ1-2 19 - many TRBV28 CASSLGGASPPILNYGYTF TGTGCCAGCAGTTTAGGAGGGGCAAGTCCCCCGATCCTAAACTATGGCTACACCTTC
TRBJ1-5 15 TRBD1 - TRBV4-1 CASSQEEGAGQPQHF TGCGCCAGCAGCCAAGAAGAGGGGGCAGGTCAGCCCCAGCATTTT
TRBJ2-5 15 TRBD2 many TRBV5-1 CASSWSGRAWETQYF TGCGCCAGCAGCTGGAGCGGGAGGGCCTGGGAGACCCAGTACTTC